This T cell receptor (beta chain) was observed in a study of blood T cells in healthy people across ages. Trimming removed 6 bases at V and 7 bases at J, with 10 bases between. The length of the CDR3 is 13 residues. Per germline, CDR1 MNHEY and CDR2 SMNVEV (reference sequence). Collection of around 10 milliliters of peripheral blood was performed for each donor. On this clonotype itself: Its antigen is still unknown.

Whole-study findings and limits: TCR beta diversity, measured per million T cells, fell in a roughly linear way with age.

A J-beta primer mix and a sample-barcoded 5' primer were used in a second PCR of roughly 6 to 12 cycles. Tags on each cDNA molecule came from a template-switch adaptor with 12 random nucleotides. TCRdb ran MiXCR on the 5' RACE reads and lists one entry per CDR3 protein. The sample contains some 1.5 million distinct CDR3 sequences, 42% of which appear only once. The V call is TRBV27, the J call TRBJ1-6; D call uncertain. The sequenced sample consisted of blood. The clonotype originates from a woman aged 18-29 years in good health. Here the CDR3 reads CASSESGNSPLHF. The CDR3 nucleotides are TGTGCCAGCAGCGAATCGGGGAATTCACCCCTCCACTTT.